Shown below are 12 T cell receptor beta chains from a single sample sequenced in a study of response to subunit inactivated influenza vaccine. TCRdb re-called the RT-PCR reads through MiXCR, storing one row per CDR3 protein. The data hold hundreds of thousands of distinct CDR3 sequences, with 14% observed a single time. The starting material was PBMCs from blood, obtained roughly 2 weeks before vaccination. The receptors shown here come from a man in his fifties who received an inactivated influenza vaccine.

This clonotype was counted between two and nine times. The chain combines TRBV2 with TRBJ2-5; D perhaps matches TRBD1 (5 bases). V shed 3 bases and J shed 12 bases, with 11 bases lying between them. The CDR3 has 11 amino acids. Germline V gives CDR1 SNHLY, CDR2 FYNNEI. In nucleotides, the CDR3 is TGTGCCAGCAGTGAGCCAGGACACAAGTACTTC. Encoded protein: CASSEPGHKYF.

In its sample, this clonotype was seen a few times. The V call is TRBV12-3 or TRBV12-4, the J call TRBJ1-1; 11 bases are shared with TRBD1. J was trimmed by 0 bases and V by 8 bases; bases with no gene match: 5. The CDR3 covers 15 residues. CDR3 region: CASARDRGMNTEAFF. DNA for the CDR3: TGTGCCAGCGCCCGGGACAGGGGGATGAACACTGAAGCTTTCTTT.

The chain links TRBV5-1 to TRBJ2-7; TRBD2 is a possible D gene (5 bases). This CDR3 has 16 residues. The V gene's germline CDR1 is SGHRS and CDR2 YFSETQ. Deletions cut 1 base from V and 6 bases from J, with 20 bases between. The CDR3: CASSLSVGRIEGEQYF. CDR3 in DNA: TGCGCCAGCAGCTTGTCGGTCGGCAGGATAGAGGGCGAGCAGTACTTC.

The chain uses TRBV5-1 and TRBJ2-3; no clear D gene. V lost 4 bases, J lost 2 bases, and 14 bases lay in between. The CDR3 has 15 amino acids. Germline-derived CDR1 and CDR2 are SGHRS and YFSETQ. Written as DNA, the CDR3 is TGCGCCAGCAGCGCCTCACCCCCCCCCACAGATACGCAGTATTTT. As protein: CASSASPPPTDTQYF.

There are a few counts of this clonotype. The chain has TRBV9 and TRBJ2-3; no firm D call. Germline assignment: CDR1 SGDLS and CDR2 YYNGEE. The CDR3 has 15 amino acids. V lost 0 bases and J 1 base, leaving 9 bases between the germline ends. In DNA form, the CDR3 reads TGTGCCAGCAGCGTAGGCCCGGCTGGCACAGATACGCAGTATTTT. It translates to CASSVGPAGTDTQYF.

The chain carries TRBV11-3 and TRBJ2-5, with 7 positions matching TRBD1. Germline CDR1 and CDR2: SGHNT and YENEEA. The CDR3 totals 15 residues. After removal of 5 bases from V and 7 bases from J, the junction contained 13 bases not matched to a gene. The CDR3 is CASSPGTAVGGTQYF. In DNA form, the CDR3 reads TGTGCCAGCAGCCCCGGGACAGCCGTAGGGGGGACCCAGTACTTC.

The genes are TRBV20-1 and TRBJ2-7; 9 nucleotides agree with TRBD2. The J segment lost 7 bases and the V segment lost 3 bases, leaving 7 bases of the junction unmatched. The germline gives CDR1 DFQATT, CDR2 SNEGSKA (reference sequence). The CDR3 runs to 13 residues. CDR3 DNA sequence: TGCAGTGCTAGCGGGACTAGCTTTGGGGAGCAGTACTTC. Its protein is CSASGTSFGEQYF.

This clonotype was observed many times. At one end the junction does not follow the germline gene, possibly because of a read error. This chain connects TRBV5-1 to TRBJ2-7; no definite D call. This CDR3 contains 11 residues. Germline assignment: CDR1 SGHRS and CDR2 YFSETQ. This CDR3 reads CASSSNYEQYF. As DNA, the CDR3 is TGTGCCAGCAGCTCGAACTACGAGCAGTACTTC.

There are a few counts of this clonotype. The CDR3 DNA reads as TGCAGTGCTCGAGCAGGGTTGGGGGAGCTGTTTTTT. It codes for CSARAGLGELFF. V gene TRBV20-1 combines with J gene TRBJ2-2, with D tentatively TRBD1 (5 bases). Germline V CDR1 and CDR2: DFQATT, SNEGSKA (reference sequence). CDR3 length equals 12 residues. Trimming stripped 5 bases from V and 8 bases from J, with 12 bases between.

This clonotype was seen a few times. The chain carries TRBV10-1 and TRBJ2-3; possible D gene TRBD1, 5 bases. Trimming removed 6 bases at V and 4 bases at J, with 14 bases between. Germline V lookup: CDR1 WNHNN, CDR2 SYGVQD (reference sequence). The CDR3 consists of 14 residues. The CDR3 coding sequence is TGCGCCAGCAGCCAGGGAATGGGCCCAGATACGCAGTATTTT. Translating gives CASSQGMGPDTQYF.

The CDR3 sequence: CASSTPGLEQFF. The CDR3 DNA reads as TGTGCCAGCAGTACCCCGGGACTAGAGCAGTTCTTC. The chain is built from TRBV12-3 or TRBV12-4 and TRBJ2-1; 7 bases fit TRBD2. The CDR3 contains 12 residues. V lost 5 bases, J lost 10 bases, and 5 bases stayed unmatched.

This clonotype was recorded at least ten times. At one of its ends the junction is not consistent with the germline gene, which may arise from a read error. This chain links TRBV20-1 with TRBJ1-5, with a tentative D call TRBD1 (5 bases). CDR3 length: 13 residues. Germline V CDR1 and CDR2: DFQATT, SNEGSKA (reference sequence). CDR3 in amino acids: CSARDQGKQPQHF. The CDR3 coding sequence is TGCAGTGCTAGAGACCAGGGCAAGCAGCCCCAGCATTTT.